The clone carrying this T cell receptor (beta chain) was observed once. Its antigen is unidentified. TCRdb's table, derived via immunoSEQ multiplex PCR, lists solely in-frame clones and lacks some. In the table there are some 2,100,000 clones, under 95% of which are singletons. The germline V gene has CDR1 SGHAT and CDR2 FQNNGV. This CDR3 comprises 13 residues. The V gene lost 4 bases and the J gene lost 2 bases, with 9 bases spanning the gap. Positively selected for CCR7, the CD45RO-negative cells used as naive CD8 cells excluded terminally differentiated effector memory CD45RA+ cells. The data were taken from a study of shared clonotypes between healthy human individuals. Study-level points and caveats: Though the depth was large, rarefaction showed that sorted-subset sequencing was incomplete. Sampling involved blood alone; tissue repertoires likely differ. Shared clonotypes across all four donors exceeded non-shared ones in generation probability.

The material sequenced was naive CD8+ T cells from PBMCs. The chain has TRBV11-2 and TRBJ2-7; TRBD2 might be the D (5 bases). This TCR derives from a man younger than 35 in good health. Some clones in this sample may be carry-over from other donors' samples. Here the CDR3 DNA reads TGTGCCAGCAGCTCGACTATCCCCTACGAGCAGTACTTC. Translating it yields CASSSTIPYEQYF.